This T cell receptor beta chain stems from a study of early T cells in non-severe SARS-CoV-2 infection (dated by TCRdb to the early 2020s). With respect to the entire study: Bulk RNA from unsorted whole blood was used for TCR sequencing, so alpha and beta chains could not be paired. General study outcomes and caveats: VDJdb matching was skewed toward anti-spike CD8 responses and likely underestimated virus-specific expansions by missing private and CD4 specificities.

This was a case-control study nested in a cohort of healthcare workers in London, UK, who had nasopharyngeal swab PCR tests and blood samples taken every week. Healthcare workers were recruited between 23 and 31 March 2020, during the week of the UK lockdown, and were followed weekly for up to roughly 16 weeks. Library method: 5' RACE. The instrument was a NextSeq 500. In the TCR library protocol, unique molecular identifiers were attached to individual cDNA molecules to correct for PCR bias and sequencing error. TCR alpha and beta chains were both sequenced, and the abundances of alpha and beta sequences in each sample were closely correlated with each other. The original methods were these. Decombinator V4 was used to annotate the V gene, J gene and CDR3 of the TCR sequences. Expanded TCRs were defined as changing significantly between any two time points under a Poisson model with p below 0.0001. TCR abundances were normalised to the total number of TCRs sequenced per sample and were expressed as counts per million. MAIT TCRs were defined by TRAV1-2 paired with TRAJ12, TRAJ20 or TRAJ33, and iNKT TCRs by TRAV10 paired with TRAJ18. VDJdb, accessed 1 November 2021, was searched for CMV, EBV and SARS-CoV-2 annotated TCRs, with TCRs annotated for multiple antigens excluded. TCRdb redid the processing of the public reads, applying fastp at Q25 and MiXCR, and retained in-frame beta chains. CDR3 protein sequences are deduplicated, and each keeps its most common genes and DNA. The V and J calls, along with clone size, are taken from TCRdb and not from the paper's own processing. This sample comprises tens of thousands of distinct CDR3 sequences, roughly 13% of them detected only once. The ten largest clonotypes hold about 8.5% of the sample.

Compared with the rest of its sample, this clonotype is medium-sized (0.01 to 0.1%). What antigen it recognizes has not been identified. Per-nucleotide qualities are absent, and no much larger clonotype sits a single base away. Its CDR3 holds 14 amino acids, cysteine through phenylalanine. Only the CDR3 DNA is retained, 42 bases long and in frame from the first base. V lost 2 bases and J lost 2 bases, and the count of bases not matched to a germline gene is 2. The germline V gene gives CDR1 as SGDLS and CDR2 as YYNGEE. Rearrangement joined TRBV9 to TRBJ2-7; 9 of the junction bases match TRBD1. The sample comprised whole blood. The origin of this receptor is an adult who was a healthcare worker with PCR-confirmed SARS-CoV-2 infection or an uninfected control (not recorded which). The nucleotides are TGTGCCAGCAGCGTGGGACAGGGTACCTACGAGCAGTACTTC. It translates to CASSVGQGTYEQYF.